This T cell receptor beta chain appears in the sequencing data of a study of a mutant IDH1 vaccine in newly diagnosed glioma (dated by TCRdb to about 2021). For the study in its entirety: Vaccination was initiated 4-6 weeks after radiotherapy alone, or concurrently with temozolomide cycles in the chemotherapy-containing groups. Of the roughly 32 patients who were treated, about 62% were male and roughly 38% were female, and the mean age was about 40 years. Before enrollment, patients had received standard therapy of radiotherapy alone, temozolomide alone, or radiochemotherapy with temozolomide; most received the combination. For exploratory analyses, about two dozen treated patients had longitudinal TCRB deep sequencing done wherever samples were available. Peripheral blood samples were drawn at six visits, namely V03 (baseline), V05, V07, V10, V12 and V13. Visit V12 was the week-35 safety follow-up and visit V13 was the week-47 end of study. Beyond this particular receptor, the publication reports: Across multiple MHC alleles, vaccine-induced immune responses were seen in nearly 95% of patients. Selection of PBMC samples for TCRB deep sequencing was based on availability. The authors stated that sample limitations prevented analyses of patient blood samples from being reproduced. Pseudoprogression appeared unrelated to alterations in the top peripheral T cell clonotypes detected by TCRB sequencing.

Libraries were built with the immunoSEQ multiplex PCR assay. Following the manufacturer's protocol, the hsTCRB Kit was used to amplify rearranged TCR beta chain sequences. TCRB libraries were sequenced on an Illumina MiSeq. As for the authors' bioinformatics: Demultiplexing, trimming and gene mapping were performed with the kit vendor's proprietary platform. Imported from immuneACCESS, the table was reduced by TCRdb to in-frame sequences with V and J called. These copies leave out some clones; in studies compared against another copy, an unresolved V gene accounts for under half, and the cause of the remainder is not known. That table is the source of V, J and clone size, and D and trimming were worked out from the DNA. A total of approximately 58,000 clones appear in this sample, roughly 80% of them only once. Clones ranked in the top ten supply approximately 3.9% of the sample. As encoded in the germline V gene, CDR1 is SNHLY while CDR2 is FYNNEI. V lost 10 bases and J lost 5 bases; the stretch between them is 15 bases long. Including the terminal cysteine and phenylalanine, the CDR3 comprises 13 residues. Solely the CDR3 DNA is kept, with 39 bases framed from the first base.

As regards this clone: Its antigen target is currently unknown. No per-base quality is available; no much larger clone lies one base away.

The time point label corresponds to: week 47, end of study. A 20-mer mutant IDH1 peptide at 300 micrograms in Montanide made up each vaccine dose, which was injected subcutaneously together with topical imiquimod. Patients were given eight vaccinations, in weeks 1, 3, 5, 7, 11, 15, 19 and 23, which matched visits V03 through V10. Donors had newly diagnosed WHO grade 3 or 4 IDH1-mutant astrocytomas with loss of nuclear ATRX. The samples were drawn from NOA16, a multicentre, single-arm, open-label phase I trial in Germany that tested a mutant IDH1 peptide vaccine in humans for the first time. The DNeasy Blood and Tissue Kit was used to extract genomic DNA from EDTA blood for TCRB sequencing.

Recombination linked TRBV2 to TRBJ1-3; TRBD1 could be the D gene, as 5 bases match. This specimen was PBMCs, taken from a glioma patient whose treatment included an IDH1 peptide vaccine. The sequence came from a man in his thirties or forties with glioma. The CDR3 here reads CAIWGGGRNTIYF. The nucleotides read TGTGCCATCTGGGGCGGAGGGAGAAACACCATATATTTT.